The TCR beta chain under discussion was sequenced for a study of cytomegalovirus exposure and HLA in healthy donors. In germline, CDR1 is SGHVS, CDR2 FNYEAQ. The CDR3 spans 17 residues. V lost 5 bases, J lost 5 bases, and 13 bases stayed unmatched. PCR involved 60 Vbeta and 13 Jbeta primers. Using immunoSEQ multiplex PCR, the repertoire was profiled, and TCRdb retains in-frame clones only, with some absent. This sample has some 120,000 clones; 65% to 80% occur once, and the top ten carry approximately 5.5%. This sequence was found in a man in his late teens or twenties in good health and CMV-seropositive. The sample was PBMCs. The chain couples TRBV7-6 to TRBJ2-5; the match to TRBD2 covers 11 bases. CDR3 region: CASSQRIAGGPEETQYF. The CDR3 region has the DNA TGTGCCAGCAGCCAAAGGATAGCGGGGGGGCCGGAGGAGACCCAGTACTTC.